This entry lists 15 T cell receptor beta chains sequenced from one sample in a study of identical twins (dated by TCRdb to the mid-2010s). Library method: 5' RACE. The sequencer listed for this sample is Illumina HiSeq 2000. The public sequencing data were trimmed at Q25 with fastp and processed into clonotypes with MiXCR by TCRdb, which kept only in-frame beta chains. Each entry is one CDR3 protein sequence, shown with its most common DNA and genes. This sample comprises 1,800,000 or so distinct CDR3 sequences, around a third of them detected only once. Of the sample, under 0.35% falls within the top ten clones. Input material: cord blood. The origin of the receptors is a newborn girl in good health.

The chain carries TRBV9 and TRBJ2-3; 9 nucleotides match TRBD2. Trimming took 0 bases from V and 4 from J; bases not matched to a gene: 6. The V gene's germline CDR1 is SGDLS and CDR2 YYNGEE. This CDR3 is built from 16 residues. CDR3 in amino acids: CASSVESGRWSDTQYF. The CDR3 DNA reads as TGTGCCAGCAGCGTAGAGAGCGGGAGGTGGTCAGATACGCAGTATTTT.

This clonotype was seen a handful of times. This CDR3 is CATSDLRTGRKYGYTF. The CDR3 region has the DNA TGTGCCACCAGTGACCTTCGGACAGGGCGGAAGTATGGCTACACCTTC. V and J are TRBV24-1 and TRBJ1-2; 8 bases agree with TRBD1. Per germline, CDR1 KGHDR and CDR2 SFDVKD. V gave up 4 bases and J gave up 5 bases; unmatched junction bases: 11. The length of the CDR3 is 16 residues.

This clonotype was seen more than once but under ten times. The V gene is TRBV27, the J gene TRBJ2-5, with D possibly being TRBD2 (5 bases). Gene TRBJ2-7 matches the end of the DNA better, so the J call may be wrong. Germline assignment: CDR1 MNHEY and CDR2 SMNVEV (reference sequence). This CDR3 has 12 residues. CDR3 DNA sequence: TGTGCCAGCATGAGAGCGGCGGGCGAGCAGTACTTC. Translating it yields CASMRAAGEQYF.

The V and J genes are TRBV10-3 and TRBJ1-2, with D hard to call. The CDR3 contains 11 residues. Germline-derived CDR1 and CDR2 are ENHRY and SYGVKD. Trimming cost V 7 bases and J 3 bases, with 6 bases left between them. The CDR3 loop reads CAITGHYGYTF. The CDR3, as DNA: TGTGCCATCACCGGACACTATGGCTACACCTTC.

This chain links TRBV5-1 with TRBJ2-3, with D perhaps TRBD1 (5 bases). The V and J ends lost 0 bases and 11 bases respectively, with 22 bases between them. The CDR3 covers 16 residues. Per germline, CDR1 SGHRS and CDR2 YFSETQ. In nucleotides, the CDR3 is TGCGCCAGCAGCTTGGACCCGGTGTCTAACACAGACAGGCAGTATTTT. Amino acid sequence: CASSLDPVSNTDRQYF.

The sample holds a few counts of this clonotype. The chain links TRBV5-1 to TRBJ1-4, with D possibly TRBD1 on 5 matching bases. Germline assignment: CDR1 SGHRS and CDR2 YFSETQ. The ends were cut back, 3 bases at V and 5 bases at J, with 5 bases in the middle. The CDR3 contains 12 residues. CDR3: CASSWGNEKLFF. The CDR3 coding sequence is TGCGCCAGCAGCTGGGGGAATGAAAAACTGTTTTTT.

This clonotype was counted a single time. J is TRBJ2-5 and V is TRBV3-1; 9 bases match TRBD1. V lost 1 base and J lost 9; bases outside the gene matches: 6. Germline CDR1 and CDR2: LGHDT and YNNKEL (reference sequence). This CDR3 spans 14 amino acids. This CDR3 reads CASSQVLRQGAQYF. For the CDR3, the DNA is TGTGCCAGCAGCCAAGTCTTGAGACAGGGGGCCCAGTACTTC.

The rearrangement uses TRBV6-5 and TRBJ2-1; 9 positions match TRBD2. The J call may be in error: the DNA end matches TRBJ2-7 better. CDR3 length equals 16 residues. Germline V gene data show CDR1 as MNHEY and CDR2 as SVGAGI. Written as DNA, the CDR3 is TGTGCCAGCAGTCGCCTCCCGGGACTAGCCTACAATGAGCAGTACTTC. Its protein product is CASSRLPGLAYNEQYF.

The CDR3 loop reads CASTLEIAPWQFF. Written as DNA, the CDR3 is TGTGCCAGCACCTTAGAGATTGCTCCCTGGCAGTTCTTC. The chain couples TRBV12-3 or TRBV12-4 to TRBJ2-1; no definite D call. Trimming cost V 7 bases and J 12 bases, with 19 bases left between them. This CDR3 spans 13 amino acids.

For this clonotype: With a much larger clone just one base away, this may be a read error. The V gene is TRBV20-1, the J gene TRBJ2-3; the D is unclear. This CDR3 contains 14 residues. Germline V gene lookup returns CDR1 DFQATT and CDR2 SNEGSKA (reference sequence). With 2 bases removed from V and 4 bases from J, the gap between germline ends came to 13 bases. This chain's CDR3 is CSARSGLVPDTQYF. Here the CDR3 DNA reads TGCAGTGCTAGATCTGGGCTGGTCCCAGATACGCAGTATTTT.

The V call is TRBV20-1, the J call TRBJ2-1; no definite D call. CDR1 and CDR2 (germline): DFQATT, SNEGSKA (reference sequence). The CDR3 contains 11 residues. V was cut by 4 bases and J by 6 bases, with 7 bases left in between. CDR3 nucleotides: TGCAGTGCTACTAGAATCAATGAGCAGTTCTTC. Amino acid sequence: CSATRINEQFF.

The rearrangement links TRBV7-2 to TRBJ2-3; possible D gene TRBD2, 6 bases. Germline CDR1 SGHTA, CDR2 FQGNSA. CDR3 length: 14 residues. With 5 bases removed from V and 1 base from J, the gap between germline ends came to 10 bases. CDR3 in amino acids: CASSRTKGTDTQYF. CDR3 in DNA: TGTGCCAGCAGCCGGACTAAGGGCACAGATACGCAGTATTTT.

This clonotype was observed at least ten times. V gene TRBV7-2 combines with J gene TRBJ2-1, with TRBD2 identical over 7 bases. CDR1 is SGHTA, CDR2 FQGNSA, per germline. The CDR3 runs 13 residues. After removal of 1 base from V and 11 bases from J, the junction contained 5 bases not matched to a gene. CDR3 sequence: CASSLGLLAKQFF. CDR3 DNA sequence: TGTGCCAGCAGCTTAGGGTTACTAGCGAAGCAGTTCTTC.

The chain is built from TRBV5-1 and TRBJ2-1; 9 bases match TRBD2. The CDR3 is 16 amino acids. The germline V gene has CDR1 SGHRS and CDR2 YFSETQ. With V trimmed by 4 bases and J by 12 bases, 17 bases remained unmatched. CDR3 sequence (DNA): TGCGCCAGCAGCCGCATGCTGGGGACTAGCAACGATGGGCAGTTCTTC. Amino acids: CASSRMLGTSNDGQFF.

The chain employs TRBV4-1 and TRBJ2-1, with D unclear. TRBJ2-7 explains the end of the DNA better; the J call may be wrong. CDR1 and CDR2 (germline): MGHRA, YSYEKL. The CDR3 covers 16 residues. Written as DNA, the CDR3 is TGCGCCAGCAGCCACGCGGCGCGGAGCTCCTACAATGAGCAGTACTTC. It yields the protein CASSHAARSSYNEQYF.